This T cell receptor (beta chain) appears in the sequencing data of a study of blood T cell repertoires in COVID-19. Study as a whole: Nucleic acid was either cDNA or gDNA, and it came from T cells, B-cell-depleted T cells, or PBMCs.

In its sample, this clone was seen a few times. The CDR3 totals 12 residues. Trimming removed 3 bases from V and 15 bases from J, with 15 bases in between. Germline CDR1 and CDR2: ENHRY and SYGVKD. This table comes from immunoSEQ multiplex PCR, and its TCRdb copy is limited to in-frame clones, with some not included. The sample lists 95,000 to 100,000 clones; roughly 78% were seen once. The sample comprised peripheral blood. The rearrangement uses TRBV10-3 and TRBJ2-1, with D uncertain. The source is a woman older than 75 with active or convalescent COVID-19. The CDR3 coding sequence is TGTGCCATCAGTGATCCCTCATGGCCTCCGTTCTTC. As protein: CAISDPSWPPFF.